The T cell receptor beta chain under discussion was sequenced for a study of blood T cell repertoires in COVID-19. Study-level information: The study drew acute and convalescent COVID-19 samples from the United States, Italy and Spain.

Only in-frame clones appear in the TCRdb table, and some are missing; sequencing was by immunoSEQ multiplex PCR. This sample yields 200,000 to 250,000 clones, of which 84% are seen a single time; 15% to 20% belongs to the top ten. CDR1 and CDR2 (germline): LNHNV, YYDKDF (reference sequence). The CDR3 is made up of 14 amino acids. With 0 bases removed from V and 5 bases from J, the gap between germline ends came to 10 bases. The V call is TRBV15, the J call TRBJ2-5, with D perhaps matching TRBD2 (5 bases). Sequenced input: peripheral blood. The receptor was derived from a woman aged 80 or older with active or convalescent COVID-19. CDR3 in DNA: TGTGCCACCAGCAGAGACCGGGGTAGGGAGACCCAGTACTTC. It codes for CATSRDRGRETQYF. Full variable domain (outside the CDR3, taken from reference TRBV15 and TRBJ2-5): DAMVIQNPRYQVTQFGKPVTLSCSQTLNHNVMYWYQQKSSQAPKLLFHYYDKDFNNEADTPDNFQSRRPNTSFCFLDIRSPGLGDTAMYLCATSRDRGRETQYFGPGTRLLVL.